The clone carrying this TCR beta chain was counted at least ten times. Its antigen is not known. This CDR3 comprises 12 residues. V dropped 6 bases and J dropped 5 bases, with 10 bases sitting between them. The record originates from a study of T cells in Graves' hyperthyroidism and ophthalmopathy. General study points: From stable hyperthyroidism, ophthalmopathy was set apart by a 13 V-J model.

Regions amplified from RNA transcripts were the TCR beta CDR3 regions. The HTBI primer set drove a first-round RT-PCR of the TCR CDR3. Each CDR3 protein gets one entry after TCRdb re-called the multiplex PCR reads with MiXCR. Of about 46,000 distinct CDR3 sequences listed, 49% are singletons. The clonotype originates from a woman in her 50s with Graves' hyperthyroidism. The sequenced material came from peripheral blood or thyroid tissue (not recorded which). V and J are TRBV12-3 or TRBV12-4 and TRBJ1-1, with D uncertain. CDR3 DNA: TGTGCCAGCAGCCCCTTGGGGACTGAAGCTTTCTTT. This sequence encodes CASSPLGTEAFF.